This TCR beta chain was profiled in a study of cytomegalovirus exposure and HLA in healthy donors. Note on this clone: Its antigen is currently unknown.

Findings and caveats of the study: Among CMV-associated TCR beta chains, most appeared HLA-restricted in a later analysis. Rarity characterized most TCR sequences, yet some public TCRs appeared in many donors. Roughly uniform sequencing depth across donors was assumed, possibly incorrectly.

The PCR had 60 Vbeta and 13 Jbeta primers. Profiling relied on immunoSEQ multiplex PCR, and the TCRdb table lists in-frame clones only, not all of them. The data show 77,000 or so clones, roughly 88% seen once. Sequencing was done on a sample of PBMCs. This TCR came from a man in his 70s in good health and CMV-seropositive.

The CDR3 nucleotides are TGTGCCAGCAGCTTAGCGACAGCTACCTCTGGAAACACCATATATTTT. It translates to CASSLATATSGNTIYF. The rearrangement joins TRBV7-2 to TRBJ1-3; weak D call: TRBD1 (5 bases). The ends were cut back, 0 bases at V and 0 bases at J, with 9 bases in the middle. The CDR3 extends over 16 amino acids. Germline V CDR1 and CDR2: SGHTA, FQGNSA. The variable domain in full, with the rest retrieved from reference TRBV7-2 and TRBJ1-3, is GAGVSQSPSNKVTEKGKDVELRCDPISGHTALYWYRQSLGQGLEFLIYFQGNSAPDKSGLPSDRFSAERTGGSVSTLTIQRTQQEDSAVYLCASSLATATSGNTIYFGEGSWLTVV.